This entry lists 21 T cell receptor beta chains sequenced from one sample in a study of cytomegalovirus exposure and HLA in healthy donors. The PCR contained 60 Vbeta and 13 Jbeta primers. The repertoire was sequenced with immunoSEQ multiplex PCR; TCRdb's copy has only in-frame clones and lacks some. The sample includes about 200,000 clones, about four fifths of them seen just once. The specimen was PBMCs. Receptors were obtained from a man aged 25-40 years in good health and CMV-seronegative.

This clone turned up a few times. This rearrangement joins TRBV11-2 to TRBJ2-3; 14 bases line up with TRBD2. The CDR3 is made up of 18 amino acids. The trim removed 5 bases at V and 1 base at J, leaving 8 bases unmatched. Germline CDR1 SGHAT, CDR2 FQNNGV. CDR3 DNA: TGTGCCAGCAGCCCTCTGACTAGCGGGGGGGCTGGCACAGATACGCAGTATTTT. This codes for CASSPLTSGGAGTDTQYF.

V is TRBV23-1 and J is TRBJ2-5, with 7 nucleotides matching TRBD1. The J call may be in error: the DNA end matches TRBJ2-7 better. TRBV23-1 is sorted into the ORF group, with uncertain function. This CDR3 is built from 13 residues. The DNA for the CDR3 is TGCGCCAGCCCGGGGACAGCATCCTACGAGCAGTACTTC. Encoded protein: CASPGTASYEQYF.

Note on this clone: In the same sample, other DNA sequences code for this CDR3. The chain is built from TRBV7-2 and TRBJ1-1; D gene ambiguous. Trimming left V 1 base short and J 3 bases short, with 6 bases between. This CDR3 region has 13 residues. Germline V CDR1 and CDR2: SGHTA, FQGNSA. CDR3: CASSLVGYTEAFF. In DNA, the CDR3 is TGTGCCAGCAGCTTAGTCGGGTACACTGAAGCTTTCTTT. Variable domain in full (rest from reference TRBV7-2 and TRBJ1-1): GAGVSQSPSNKVTEKGKDVELRCDPISGHTALYWYRQSLGQGLEFLIYFQGNSAPDKSGLPSDRFSAERTGGSVSTLTIQRTQQEDSAVYLCASSLVGYTEAFFGQGTRLTVV.

The chain has TRBV2 and TRBJ1-6; no definite D call. The germline V gene encodes CDR1 SNHLY and CDR2 FYNNEI. The CDR3 covers 12 residues. Trimming removed 8 bases at V and 6 bases at J, with 8 bases between. Here the CDR3 DNA reads TGTGCCAGCGGTTTGAGTAATTCACCCCTCCACTTT. The encoded protein is CASGLSNSPLHF. Full variable domain (outside the CDR3, taken from reference TRBV2 and TRBJ1-6): EPEVTQTPSHQVTQMGQEVILRCVPISNHLYFYWYRQILGQKVEFLVSFYNNEISEKSEIFDDQFSVERPDGSNFTLKIRSTKLEDSAMYFCASGLSNSPLHFGNGTRLTVT.

This sequence joins TRBV5-8 and TRBJ2-7; 9 bases line up with TRBD1. Trimming at V came to 4 bases and at J to 2 bases, leaving 4 bases not matched to a gene. This CDR3 is built from 14 residues. Germline lookup yields CDR1 SGHTS and CDR2 YDEGEE. This CDR3 is CASSPGQGAYEQYF. The CDR3 DNA reads as TGTGCCAGCAGCCCGGGACAGGGAGCCTACGAGCAGTACTTC.

This rearrangement joins TRBV19 to TRBJ1-6; 7 bases fit TRBD1. The V gene's germline CDR1 is LNHDA and CDR2 SQIVND (reference sequence). V shed 5 bases and J 6 bases; nucleotides not matched to a gene: 4. The CDR3 has 14 amino acids. In nucleotides, the CDR3 is TGTGCCAGTAGTCCAAGGGACAGTAATTCACCCCTCCACTTT. This sequence encodes CASSPRDSNSPLHF.

The chain has TRBV4-1 and TRBJ1-1; D call uncertain. CDR1 MGHRA and CDR2 YSYEKL come from the germline V gene. The CDR3 has 16 residues. Between the trimmed V and J ends, which lost 2 bases and 1 base, there was a span of 14 bases. CDR3 region: CASSQLGRPGNTEAFF. The CDR3 DNA reads TGCGCCAGCAGCCAACTCGGGAGGCCCGGGAACACTGAAGCTTTCTTT.

This clone was detected only once. A read error may account for a junction end that differs from germline. The chain employs TRBV19 and TRBJ2-5, with D tentatively TRBD1 (6 bases). This CDR3 region has 14 residues. Germline V gene data show CDR1 as LNHDA and CDR2 as SQIVND (reference sequence). CDR3 bases: TGTGCCAGTAGTCCTTGGACAGACCAAGAGGCCCAGTACTTC. Translated: CASSPWTDQEAQYF.

The chain employs TRBV7-9 and TRBJ1-5; TRBD1 matches at 12 bases. CDR1 is SEHNR, CDR2 FQNEAQ, per germline (reference sequence). V gave up 5 bases and J gave up 1 base; unmatched junction bases: 6. This CDR3 is 17 amino acids long. The CDR3: CASSGTGGAGSNQPQHF. DNA for the CDR3: TGTGCCAGCAGCGGGACAGGGGGCGCGGGAAGCAATCAGCCCCAGCATTTT.

This clone was observed a single time. The chain uses TRBV7-2 and TRBJ2-1; perhaps TRBD1 as D (5 bases). CDR3 length equals 13 residues. Germline lookup yields CDR1 SGHTA and CDR2 FQGNSA. V gave up 3 bases and J gave up 9 bases, with 12 bases separating them. The CDR3, as DNA: TGTGCCAGCAGCTTGCCAGGGTTGGGTGAGCAGTTCTTC. Translating gives CASSLPGLGEQFF.

The chain recombines TRBV27 with TRBJ1-1; D not certain. The CDR3 length is 15 residues. Germline assignment: CDR1 MNHEY and CDR2 SMNVEV (reference sequence). V was clipped by 6 bases and J by 1 base, with 15 bases between them. CDR3 DNA sequence: TGTGCCAGCAGACTCTCACCGGGTCCGAACACTGAAGCTTTCTTT. This encodes CASRLSPGPNTEAFF.

The chain employs TRBV7-9 and TRBJ2-6, with D perhaps matching TRBD1 (5 bases). In germline, CDR1 is SEHNR, CDR2 FQNEAQ (reference sequence). The CDR3 is 16 residues long. The V end lost 8 bases, the J end lost 4 bases, and 18 bases lay between the germline ends. The DNA of the CDR3 is TGTGCCAGCCTAGTAACAGGTCTTAAGGGGGCCAACGTCCTGACTTTC. Protein: CASLVTGLKGANVLTF.

V is TRBV5-1 and J is TRBJ2-3, with 9 positions matching TRBD2. The CDR3 loop spans 18 amino acids. The ends lost 6 bases at V and 0 bases at J; junction bases unmatched: 14. CDR1 is SGHRS, CDR2 YFSETQ, per germline. CDR3 DNA sequence: TGCGCCAGCACCCTGCGTGGTAGCGGGGGTTACAGCACAGATACGCAGTATTTT. It codes for CASTLRGSGGYSTDTQYF.

This clone was found once. V and J are TRBV5-1 and TRBJ2-5; weak D call: TRBD2 (7 bases). The CDR3 is 15 amino acids. CDR1 and CDR2 from the germline V gene are SGHRS and YFSETQ. The V end lost 4 bases, the J end lost 5 bases, and 18 bases lay between the germline ends. The CDR3 nucleotides read TGCGCCAGCAGCGGGGGCGCGGGGGCGCGGGAGACCCAGTACTTC. Residues: CASSGGAGARETQYF.

This chain uses TRBV7-3 with TRBJ2-1; D call uncertain. The CDR3 sequence is 13 residues long. Germline assignment: CDR1 SGHTA and CDR2 FQGTGA. The V gene lost 6 bases and the J gene lost 5 bases, with 11 bases spanning the gap. The CDR3 is CASSTGANNEQFF. Here the CDR3 DNA reads TGTGCCAGCAGTACCGGTGCCAACAATGAGCAGTTCTTC.

J is TRBJ2-3 and V is TRBV11-2; TRBD2 aligns across 11 bases. Germline V gene lookup returns CDR1 SGHAT and CDR2 FQNNGV. V was clipped by 3 bases and J by 2 bases; unmatched bases: 7. The CDR3 contains 17 residues. The CDR3 coding sequence is TGTGCCAGCAGCTTCCTGGGACTAGCGGCCGTCACAGATACGCAGTATTTT. Protein sequence: CASSFLGLAAVTDTQYF.

The chain recombines TRBV19 with TRBJ1-5; tentative D call: TRBD1 (5 bases). CDR1 is LNHDA and CDR2 is SQIVND in the germline V gene (reference sequence). Trimming cost V 4 bases and J 4 bases, with 14 bases left between them. CDR3 size: 15 residues. As DNA, the CDR3 is TGTGCCAGTAGTAGGGGACTAGCCTCAAATCAGCCCCAGCATTTT. This encodes CASSRGLASNQPQHF. Complete variable domain (other parts from reference TRBV19 and TRBJ1-5): DGGITQSPKYLFRKEGQNVTLSCEQNLNHDAMYWYRQDPGQGLRLIYYSQIVNDFQKGDIAEGYSVSREKKESFPLTVTSAQKNPTAFYLCASSRGLASNQPQHFGDGTRLSIL.

Here the CDR3 reads CASSQEGTESQETQYF. DNA for the CDR3: TGTGCCAGCAGCCAAGAGGGTACGGAGAGTCAAGAGACCCAGTACTTC. The genes are TRBV4-2 and TRBJ2-5; D is uncertain. The germline gives CDR1 LGHNA, CDR2 YNFKEQ. With 0 bases removed from V and 2 bases from J, the gap between germline ends came to 13 bases. The CDR3 contains 16 residues.

The V call is TRBV28, the J call TRBJ1-5; D might be TRBD1 (6 bases). The CDR3 loop spans 15 amino acids. Germline-derived CDR1 and CDR2 are MDHEN and SYDVKM. V dropped 1 base and J dropped 7 bases, with 14 bases sitting between them. In nucleotides, the CDR3 is TGTGCCAGCAGTTTATACCCGACAGGCGTCCAGCCCCAGCATTTT. Translation: CASSLYPTGVQPQHF.

The chain's CDR3 is CASSFQGSGLGTF. The CDR3 DNA sequence: TGTGCCAGCAGCTTTCAGGGTTCCGGGCTAGGTACCTTC. The J gene is TRBJ1-2, the V gene TRBV5-4, with D perhaps matching TRBD1 (5 bases). Germline CDR1 and CDR2: SGHNT and YYREEE (reference sequence). V was clipped by 2 bases and J by 14 bases, with 19 bases between them. The CDR3 consists of 13 residues.

V and J are TRBV7-6 and TRBJ2-2; D call uncertain. The CDR3 covers 13 residues. V was clipped by 4 bases and J by 3 bases, with 6 bases between them. Germline V CDR1 and CDR2: SGHVS, FNYEAQ. CDR3 protein: CASSSQYTGELFF. The CDR3 bases are TGTGCCAGCAGCTCCCAGTACACCGGGGAGCTGTTTTTT.